Each of the 32 T cell receptor beta chains below was sequenced from the same sample in a study of yellow fever vaccine responses in identical twins (dated by TCRdb to about 2018). To prepare the library, RT-PCR was applied. TCRdb records Illumina HiSeq 2500 as the sequencer. TCRdb cleaned the public reads at Q25 with fastp, built clones with MiXCR and kept in-frame beta chains. Duplicate CDR3 protein sequences are folded into a single record with the most common DNA and genes. In all, the sample holds 20,000 to 25,000 distinct CDR3 sequences, and over 70% of those were seen once. Jointly, the top ten make up around 4.8% of the sample. This sample comprised T cells from blood (PBMCs), unsorted or a sorted subset (not recorded which), obtained before or after yellow fever vaccination (not recorded which). All receptors derive from a woman aged 18 to 35 who received the yellow fever vaccine. Donor details come from another sample of the same person, matched by shared clones.

Written as DNA, the CDR3 is TGTGCCAGCAAACAGAGGCCCTCCTACGAGCAGTACGTC. Encoded protein: CASKQRPSYEQYV. The gene calls are TRBV2 and TRBJ2-7, with unresolved D. The length of the CDR3 is 13 residues. V shed 7 bases and J shed 0 bases, with 10 bases lying between them. The germline gives CDR1 SNHLY, CDR2 FYNNEI.

The rearrangement uses TRBV13 and TRBJ2-1; D is undetermined. Germline CDR1 PRHDT, CDR2 FYEKMQ (reference sequence). V lost 9 bases, J lost 9 bases, and 15 bases lay in between. CDR3 length: 12 residues. In nucleotides, the CDR3 is TGTGCCAGGAACGACCAGCCGGGTGAGCAGTTCTTC. This encodes CARNDQPGEQFF. The full variable domain, its missing parts supplied by reference TRBV13 and TRBJ2-1, is AAGVIQSPRHLIKEKRETATLKCYPIPRHDTVYWYQQGPGQDPQFLISFYEKMQSDKGSIPDRFSAQQFSDYHSELNMSSLELGDSALYFCARNDQPGEQFFGPGTRLTVL.

This clonotype was detected once. The rearrangement uses TRBV24-1 and TRBJ2-7; the D gene is possibly TRBD2 (5 bases). V lost 4 bases, J lost 8 bases, and 17 bases lay in between. The CDR3 contains 14 residues. Germline lookup yields CDR1 KGHDR and CDR2 SFDVKD. CDR3 in DNA: TGTGCCACCAGTGACCCTCTCCTGGGGAGAAAGCAGTACTTC. Translating gives CATSDPLLGRKQYF.

The count of this clonotype is one. This chain connects TRBV4-1 to TRBJ1-5; D gene unclear. The V end was cut by 0 bases, the J end by 4 bases, with 7 bases between. The CDR3 length is 14 residues. CDR1 is MGHRA, CDR2 YSYEKL, per germline. CDR3 sequence: CASSQEEGNQPQHF. CDR3 bases: TGCGCCAGCAGCCAAGAGGAGGGAAATCAGCCCCAGCATTTT.

This chain uses TRBV6-1 with TRBJ2-1; either TRBD1 or TRBD2 may supply D (5 bases each). The CDR3 contains 15 residues. The germline V gene encodes CDR1 MNHNS and CDR2 SASEGT. The V and J ends lost 6 bases and 0 bases respectively, with 12 bases between them. CDR3 region: CASRRDVDSYNEQFF. The CDR3, as DNA: TGTGCCAGCAGGAGGGACGTTGACTCCTACAATGAGCAGTTCTTC.

The chain carries TRBV11-1 and TRBJ2-1, with D possibly being TRBD1 (5 bases). Trimming removed 1 base at V and 6 bases at J, with 13 bases between. Germline CDR1 is SGHAT and CDR2 is FQDESV (reference sequence). This CDR3 is built from 15 residues. CDR3: CASSLVPQGSNEQFF. CDR3 coding DNA: TGTGCCAGCAGCTTAGTACCCCAGGGTTCCAATGAGCAGTTCTTC. The full variable domain, completed using reference TRBV11-1 and TRBJ2-1, is EAEVAQSPRYKITEKSQAVAFWCDPISGHATLYWYRQILGQGPELLVQFQDESVVDDSQLPKDRFSAERLKGVDSTLKIQPAELGDSAMYLCASSLVPQGSNEQFFGPGTRLTVL.

The chain links TRBV6-2 or TRBV6-3 to TRBJ2-7; TRBD2 agrees at 12 bases. The trim removed 2 bases at V and 6 bases at J, leaving 5 bases unmatched. CDR1 MNHEY and CDR2 SVGEGT come from the germline V gene. The CDR3 consists of 15 residues. The chain's CDR3 is CASSYVTSGSSEQYF. The CDR3 DNA sequence: TGTGCCAGCAGTTACGTGACTAGCGGGAGTTCCGAGCAGTACTTC.

The chain uses TRBV5-6 and TRBJ1-4; D is unresolved. The CDR3 consists of 12 residues. The germline gives CDR1 SGHDT, CDR2 YYEEEE. Trimming removed 0 bases at V and 6 bases at J, with 3 bases between. The CDR3 here is CASSLGDEKLFF. DNA of the CDR3: TGTGCCAGCAGCTTGGGCGATGAAAAACTGTTTTTT.

The chain couples TRBV29-1 to TRBJ2-7; D possibly corresponds to TRBD1 (5 bases). The V end lost 7 bases, the J end lost 8 bases, and 12 bases lay between the germline ends. Germline V gives CDR1 SQVTM, CDR2 ANQGSEA. CDR3 length: 10 residues. The DNA for the CDR3 is TGCAGCGCTCAGGGAAGTCAGCAGTACTTC. It specifies CSAQGSQQYF.

The chain employs TRBV7-2 and TRBJ2-3; D is unresolved. The CDR3 runs to 12 residues. Looked up from germline, CDR1 is SGHTA and CDR2 is FQGNSA. Trimming removed 5 bases at V and 5 bases at J, with 8 bases between. The CDR3 loop is CASSPRGDTQYF. In DNA, the CDR3 is TGTGCCAGCAGCCCCAGAGGAGATACGCAGTATTTT.

The chain recombines TRBV11-2 with TRBJ2-3, with a possible D match to TRBD2 (6 bases). The CDR3 consists of 15 residues. Trimming took off 4 bases at V and 1 base at J, with 12 bases between the two ends. Germline V gives CDR1 SGHAT, CDR2 FQNNGV. The CDR3 DNA is TGTGCCAGCAGCTCGGACTATTTTGGCACAGATACGCAGTATTTT. Translation: CASSSDYFGTDTQYF.

CDR3 nucleotides: TGTGCCAGCAGTCAGATGAACACTGAAGCTTTCTTT. This encodes CASSQMNTEAFF. The gene calls are TRBV11-3 and TRBJ1-1; D is undetermined. The CDR3 length is 12 residues. Per the germline V gene, CDR1 is SGHNT and CDR2 is YENEEA. Trimming shortened V by 6 bases and J by 0 bases, and 5 bases separated the two germline ends.

V and J are TRBV12-3 or TRBV12-4 and TRBJ2-2; 9 bases fit TRBD1. This CDR3 has 18 residues. V shed 5 bases, J shed 0 bases, and the junction held 10 bases outside the gene matches. The CDR3 region is CASSPKPGTGTNTGELFF. The CDR3 DNA is TGTGCCAGCAGTCCCAAACCCGGGACAGGGACGAACACCGGGGAGCTGTTTTTT.

The chain recombines TRBV2 with TRBJ1-5; TRBD1 agrees at 9 bases. Germline-derived CDR1 and CDR2 are SNHLY and FYNNEI. The CDR3 is made up of 21 amino acids. Unmatched junction bases numbered 21, after V lost 5 bases and J lost 1 base. CDR3 protein: CASSQIYDAWTGVMSNQPQHF. DNA for the CDR3: TGTGCCAGCAGTCAAATATATGACGCCTGGACAGGGGTAATGAGCAATCAGCCCCAGCATTTT.

The chain links TRBV29-1 to TRBJ2-1; 14 nucleotides match TRBD2. Germline V gene data show CDR1 as SQVTM and CDR2 as ANQGSEA. The trim removed 1 base at V and 7 bases at J, leaving 12 bases unmatched. This CDR3 contains 18 residues. CDR3 nucleotide sequence: TGCAGCGTTGAAGGGACTCGACTAGCGGGAGGGGTAGGAAATGAGCAGTTCTTC. As protein: CSVEGTRLAGGVGNEQFF.

The chain couples TRBV4-1 to TRBJ2-7, with 7 bases aligning to TRBD1. The junction had 9 bases not matched to a gene; V was cut back by 4 bases and J by 3 bases. The CDR3 sequence is 15 residues long. Per germline, CDR1 MGHRA and CDR2 YSYEKL. The CDR3 DNA is TGCGCCAGCAGCCTCGGGACAGCCGCTTACTACGAGCAGTACGTC. It yields the protein CASSLGTAAYYEQYV.

This sequence joins TRBV6-6 and TRBJ1-1; D unresolved. Deletions cut 4 bases from V and 2 bases from J, with 5 bases between. CDR1 and CDR2 from the germline V gene are MNHNY and SVGAGI (reference sequence). The CDR3 totals 12 residues. CDR3 bases: TGTGCCAGCAGTTTTGGAAACACTGAAGCTTTCTTT. Residues: CASSFGNTEAFF.

This chain joins TRBV10-3 and TRBJ1-1; weak D call: TRBD1 (6 bases). The CDR3 loop spans 11 amino acids. CDR1 and CDR2 from the germline V gene are ENHRY and SYGVKD. V shed 6 bases and J shed 5 bases, with 7 bases lying between them. For the CDR3, the DNA is TGTGCCATCAGAAGGGGGACTGAAGCTTTCTTT. Protein sequence: CAIRRGTEAFF.

This chain joins TRBV12-3 or TRBV12-4 and TRBJ1-3; D ambiguous. V was shortened by 1 base and J by 3 bases, with 7 bases between the two germline ends. The CDR3 loop spans 14 amino acids. As DNA, the CDR3 is TGTGCCAGCAGTTTAGGAGAAGGTGGAAACACCATATATTTT. Translated, it gives CASSLGEGGNTIYF.

V and J are TRBV3-1 and TRBJ2-1; no firm D call. Germline-derived CDR1 and CDR2 are LGHDT and YNNKEL (reference sequence). The CDR3 runs to 11 residues. CDR3 amino acids: CAEPPGNEQFF. DNA for the CDR3: TGTGCGGAGCCCCCCGGCAATGAGCAGTTCTTC.

V usage is TRBV18 and J usage is TRBJ1-2; TRBD1 matches at 7 bases. V shed 2 bases and J 5 bases; nucleotides not matched to a gene: 2. Per germline, CDR1 KGHSH and CDR2 LQKENI. The length of the CDR3 is 13 residues. The CDR3 is CASSPETGYGYTF. In nucleotides, the CDR3 is TGTGCCAGCTCACCAGAGACAGGGTATGGCTACACCTTC.

The rearrangement uses TRBV12-3 or TRBV12-4 and TRBJ1-1; D possibly corresponds to TRBD1 (5 bases). The CDR3 spans 16 residues. Between the trimmed V and J ends, which lost 2 bases and 4 bases, there was a span of 17 bases. This CDR3 is CASSLIGLGRTTEAFF. Here the CDR3 DNA reads TGTGCCAGCAGTTTAATAGGGCTGGGACGGACCACTGAAGCTTTCTTT.

This chain connects TRBV13 to TRBJ1-1, with 7 bases aligning to TRBD1. V dropped 5 bases and J dropped 8; count of bases not matched to a gene: 5. CDR3 length: 12 amino acids. The germline V gene encodes CDR1 PRHDT and CDR2 FYEKMQ (reference sequence). CDR3: CASSRQGREAFF. The CDR3 DNA reads as TGTGCCAGCAGCCGACAGGGACGAGAAGCTTTCTTT.

This chain uses TRBV15 with TRBJ2-7; D is unclear. This CDR3 contains 12 residues. Germline CDR1 is LNHNV and CDR2 is YYDKDF (reference sequence). The germline V and J ends were trimmed by 8 bases and 7 bases, with 15 bases remaining between them. The CDR3: CATSTLLEEQYF. The CDR3 DNA is TGTGCCACCTCCACCTTATTAGAAGAGCAGTACTTC. Full variable domain (outside the CDR3, taken from reference TRBV15 and TRBJ2-7): DAMVIQNPRYQVTQFGKPVTLSCSQTLNHNVMYWYQQKSSQAPKLLFHYYDKDFNNEADTPDNFQSRRPNTSFCFLDIRSPGLGDTAMYLCATSTLLEEQYFGPGTRLTVT.

The chain recombines TRBV5-1 with TRBJ1-5; D remains ambiguous. The CDR3 sequence is 14 residues long. Germline CDR1 reads SGHRS; CDR2 reads YFSETQ. Trimming left V 0 bases short and J 1 base short, with 5 bases between. CDR3: CASSLAGSNQPQHF. The CDR3 nucleotides read TGCGCCAGCAGCTTGGCGGGCAGCAATCAGCCCCAGCATTTT. Together with reference TRBV5-1 and TRBJ1-5, the CDR3 gives the full variable domain: KAGVTQTPRYLIKTRGQQVTLSCSPISGHRSVSWYQQTPGQGLQFLFEYFSETQRNKGNFPGRFSGRQFSNSRSEMNVSTLELGDSALYLCASSLAGSNQPQHFGDGTRLSIL.

The chain is built from TRBV2 and TRBJ2-7; 7 nucleotides match TRBD2. The CDR3 loop spans 14 amino acids. Per the germline V gene, CDR1 is SNHLY and CDR2 is FYNNEI. Losses at the gene ends were 5 bases for V and 4 bases for J; bases not matched to a gene: 8. Here the CDR3 reads CASSTTSGVYEQYF. The CDR3 DNA reads as TGTGCCAGCAGTACGACCAGCGGGGTTTACGAGCAGTACTTC.

The chain combines TRBV10-3 with TRBJ2-7; 7 bases line up with TRBD2. There are 12 residues in the CDR3. Germline lookup yields CDR1 ENHRY and CDR2 SYGVKD. The CDR3 DNA sequence: TGTGCCATCAGTGAGTCTGGGCGGGGGTTGAACGTC. It translates to CAISESGRGLNV.

The chain uses TRBV4-1 and TRBJ2-7; TRBD1 agrees at 9 bases. The CDR3 runs to 15 residues. Germline lookup yields CDR1 MGHRA and CDR2 YSYEKL. V lost 1 base to trimming and J lost 1 base; unmatched junction nucleotides: 2. CDR3 sequence reads: CASSQGDRGSYEQYF. The CDR3 DNA reads TGCGCCAGCAGCCAAGGTGACAGGGGGTCCTACGAGCAGTACTTC.

The chain joins TRBV18 to TRBJ2-6; perhaps TRBD1 as D (5 bases). CDR3 size: 17 residues. V was pared by 6 bases and J by 0 bases, with 15 bases between. Germline V gene sequence: CDR1 KGHSH, CDR2 LQKENI. DNA of the CDR3: TGTGCCAGCTCTCAAATGGGGCAGGTCTCTGGGGCCAACGTCCTGACTTTC. It translates to CASSQMGQVSGANVLTF. The full variable domain, completed using reference TRBV18 and TRBJ2-6, is NAGVMQNPRHLVRRRGQEARLRCSPMKGHSHVYWYRQLPEEGLKFMVYLQKENIIDESGMPKERFSAEFPKEGPSILRIQQVVRGDSAAYFCASSQMGQVSGANVLTFGAGSRLTVL.

The rearrangement joins TRBV20-1 to TRBJ2-5, with no clear D. This CDR3 spans 13 amino acids. The germline gives CDR1 DFQATT, CDR2 SNEGSKA (reference sequence). The ends were cut back, 0 bases at V and 2 bases at J, with 7 bases in the middle. The CDR3 nucleotides read TGCAGTGCTAGAGATCCACCTCAAGAGACCCAGTACTTC. This gives the protein CSARDPPQETQYF.

The genes are TRBV12-3 or TRBV12-4 and TRBJ2-7; 8 positions match TRBD2. V trimming: 1 base; J trimming: 0 bases; junction bases outside the gene matches: 5. This CDR3 contains 16 residues. The CDR3 here is CASSLVYGRVSYEQYF. CDR3 DNA sequence: TGTGCCAGCAGTTTAGTCTACGGGAGGGTCTCCTACGAGCAGTACTTC.

In this sample, this clonotype turned up once. The chain uses TRBV9 and TRBJ2-5; 7 bases align to TRBD1. The CDR3 is 15 amino acids. Germline loops: CDR1 SGDLS, CDR2 YYNGEE. The junction had 7 bases not matched to a gene; V was cut back by 4 bases and J by 1 base. The CDR3 is CASSLRPGGQETQYF. CDR3 sequence (DNA): TGTGCCAGCAGCCTCAGGCCAGGGGGCCAAGAGACCCAGTACTTC.